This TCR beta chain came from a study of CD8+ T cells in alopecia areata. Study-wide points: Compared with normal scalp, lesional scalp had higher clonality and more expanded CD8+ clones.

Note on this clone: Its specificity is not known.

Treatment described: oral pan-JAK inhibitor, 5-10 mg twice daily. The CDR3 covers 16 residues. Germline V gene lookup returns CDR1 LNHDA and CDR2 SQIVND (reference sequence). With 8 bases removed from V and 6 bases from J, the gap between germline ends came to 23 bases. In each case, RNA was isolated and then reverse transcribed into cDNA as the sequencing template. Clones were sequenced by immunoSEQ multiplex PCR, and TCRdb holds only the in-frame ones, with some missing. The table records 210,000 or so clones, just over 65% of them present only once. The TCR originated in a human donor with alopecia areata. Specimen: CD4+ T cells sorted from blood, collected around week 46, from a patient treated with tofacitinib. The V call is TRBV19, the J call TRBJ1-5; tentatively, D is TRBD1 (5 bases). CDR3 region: CASRDPLRGVGQPQHF. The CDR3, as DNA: TGTGCCAGTCGCGACCCCCTGAGGGGAGTTGGTCAGCCCCAGCATTTT.